The rows below give T cell receptor beta chains drawn from one sample of a study of blood T cell repertoires in COVID-19. Using immunoSEQ multiplex PCR, the repertoire was profiled, and TCRdb retains in-frame clones only, with some absent. This sample has about 35,000 clones, with approximately 89% found just once. The sequenced material came from peripheral blood. The receptors derive from a human donor in a cohort sampled during active COVID-19. CDR3s include the opening cysteine and the closing phenylalanine or tryptophan. A D gene is named only where the DNA matches it firmly. The size entry is marked missing in some rows and otherwise reads once, few, many or a size class.

>TRBJ2-2|TRBV10-1|.|14|TRBD2
TGCGCCAGCAGCGCTAGCGGGGGGACCGGGGAGCTGTTTTTT
CASSASGGTGELFF
>TRBJ1-4|TRBV28|.|17|TRBD1
TGTGCCAGCAGTTTATGGGGGACAGCCCTAGTAAATGAAAAACTGTTTTTT
CASSLWGTALVNEKLFF
>TRBJ2-7|TRBV3-1/TRBV3-2|.|15|TRBD2
TGTGCCAGCAGCCACCGACGGGGGGGCTCGGGCGAGCAGTACTTC
CASSHRRGGSGEQYF
>TRBJ2-7|TRBV19|once|14|.
TGTGCCAGTAGTATAGGGGGCAGATCCTACGAGCAGTACTTC
CASSIGGRSYEQYF
>TRBJ2-1|TRBV11-3|few|16|.
TGTGCCAGCAGCCCCGGTTCCCGGGGTGGCTACAATGAGCAGTTCTTC
CASSPGSRGGYNEQFF
>TRBJ2-7|TRBV5-1|.|12|.
TGCGCCAGCAGCAGGAGCACCTACGAGCAGTACTTC
CASSRSTYEQYF
>TRBJ1-4|TRBV18|few|15|.
TGTGCCAGCTCACCAGGAACAGGGTCTAGGGAAAAACTGTTTTTT
CASSPGTGSREKLFF
>TRBJ2-3|TRBV6-5|.|15|TRBD1
TGTGCCAGCAGTTACTCACAGGGGGGCACAGATACGCAGTATTTT
CASSYSQGGTDTQYF
>TRBJ2-7|TRBV7-2|.|14|TRBD2
TGTGCCAGCAGTAGAAGCGGGGGGGCCGTTGAGCAGTACTTC
CASSRSGGAVEQYF
>TRBJ1-5|TRBV5-5|.|16|.
TGTGCCAGCAGCTCCCCCCCGGAGAGGAGCAATCAGCCCCAGCATTTT
CASSSPPERSNQPQHF
>TRBJ2-7|TRBV6-1|.|14|.
TGTGCCAGCAGTGAAGGTCCAGGGCTCTACGAGCAGTACTTC
CASSEGPGLYEQYF
>TRBJ2-5|TRBV5-1|.|14|TRBD1
TGCGCCAGCAGCTTTAGACAGGGTCAAGAGACCCAGTACTTC
CASSFRQGQETQYF
>TRBJ1-1|TRBV18|.|14|TRBD1
TGTGCCAGCTCACCGACAGGGGGCCACACTGAAGCTTTCTTT
CASSPTGGHTEAFF
>TRBJ1-4|TRBV28|.|15|.
TGTGCCAGCAGTCCGGGGGATTCAACTAATGAAAAACTGTTTTTT
CASSPGDSTNEKLFF
>TRBJ1-2|TRBV5-4|.|13|.
TGTGCCAGCAGCTTGGATCAGGCCTATGGCTACACCTTC
CASSLDQAYGYTF
>TRBJ2-1|TRBV28|.|13|TRBD2
TGTGCCGGTCAGGCGGGGGGGGATAATGAGCAGTTCTTC
CAGQAGGDNEQFF
>TRBJ2-2|TRBV5-1|.|15|TRBD1
TGCGCCAGCAGCTTCCGGGACAGGGGGATCGGGGAGCTGTTTTTT
CASSFRDRGIGELFF
>TRBJ1-1|TRBV7-2|.|14|TRBD1
TGTGCCAGCAAACCAGGGGGGATTGACACTGAAGCTTTCTTT
CASKPGGIDTEAFF
>TRBJ2-5|TRBV20-1|.|14|TRBD1
TGCAGTGCTAGTAAGGGACAGATACAAGAGACCCAGTACTTC
CSASKGQIQETQYF
>TRBJ1-4|TRBV3-1/TRBV3-2|.|13|TRBD1
TGTGCCAGCACCGGGACAGGGTACGAAAAACTGTTTTTT
CASTGTGYEKLFF
>TRBJ1-2|TRBV4-1|.|15|.
TGCGCCAGCAGCCAAAACCAGGGTTCTAACTATGGCTACACCTTC
CASSQNQGSNYGYTF
>TRBJ1-1|TRBV6-2/TRBV6-3|.|17|.
TGTGCCAGCAGTTACCTCCGGGACAAATACGTGAACACTGAAGCTTTCTTT
CASSYLRDKYVNTEAFF
>TRBJ1-3|TRBV7-9|.|16|.
TGTGCCAGCAGCTTATGGACAGTCGTATCTGGAAACACCATATATTTT
CASSLWTVVSGNTIYF
>TRBJ2-3|TRBV5-1|.|16|.
TGCGCCAGCAGCTTGGCCACCTACAGGGGCACAGATACGCAGTATTTT
CASSLATYRGTDTQYF
>TRBJ1-4|TRBV28|.|15|TRBD1
TGTGCCAGCAGTTTACAGCCGGGACAGATAGAAAAACTGTTTTTT
CASSLQPGQIEKLFF
>TRBJ1-4|TRBV5-1|.|14|TRBD1
TGCGCCAGCAGCTCCGGGACAGGGCGTGAAAAACTGTTTTTT
CASSSGTGREKLFF
>TRBJ1-1|TRBV6-6|.|15|.
TGTGCCAGCAGTTACTTCTCGGGAGGGAACACTGAAGCTTTCTTT
CASSYFSGGNTEAFF
>TRBJ2-7|TRBV28|.|15|TRBD1
TGTGCCAGCAGTTCATCCGGGACAGCAGGCTACGAGCAGTACTTC
CASSSSGTAGYEQYF
>TRBJ2-2|TRBV6-5|.|15|.
TGTGCCACCGTGGTAGGCAGGGTAAACACCGGGGAGCTGTTTTTT
CATVVGRVNTGELFF
>TRBJ2-1|TRBV5-1|.|14|TRBD1
TGCGCCAGCAGCTTGGGACAGGGGTGGAATGAGCAGTTCTTC
CASSLGQGWNEQFF
>TRBJ1-1|TRBV24-1|few|13|TRBD1
TGTGCCACCATGGGACAGGGGGAAGGTGCAGCTTTCTTT
CATMGQGEGAAFF
>TRBJ2-1|TRBV6-4|.|15|.
TGTGCCAGCAGTGATGGGGGGAGCTCCTACAATGAGCAGTTCTTC
CASSDGGSSYNEQFF
>TRBJ2-7|TRBV6-5|.|12|.
TGTGCCAGCAGGCAGGATACCTACGAGCAGTACTTC
CASRQDTYEQYF
>TRBJ2-5|TRBV6-1|.|18|TRBD2
TGTGCCAGCAGTGAAGCGCTTATACTAGCGGGGATACAAGAGACCCAGTACTTC
CASSEALILAGIQETQYF
>TRBJ1-5|TRBV19|.|17|TRBD1
TGTGCCAGTAGTATTTTTACAGGGGGGATGAGCAATCAGCCCCAGCATTTT
CASSIFTGGMSNQPQHF
>TRBJ2-3|TRBV18|.|14|.
TGTGCCAGCTCACGGATAGCTAGCACAGATACGCAGTATTTT
CASSRIASTDTQYF
>TRBJ2-2|TRBV7-2|.|16|TRBD2
TGTGCCAGCAGCCCTGGGACTAGCGGGGGCACCGGGGAGCTGTTTTTT
CASSPGTSGGTGELFF
>TRBJ1-1|TRBV4-2|once|14|TRBD1
TGTGCCAGCAGCCAAGATTTTCAGGGGGCGCGGGCTTTCTTT
CASSQDFQGARAFF
>TRBJ2-7|TRBV6-5|.|14|TRBD1
TGTGCCAGCATACCGGGACAGGGTTCCGACGAGCAGTACTTC
CASIPGQGSDEQYF
>TRBJ2-5|TRBV24-1|.|13|.
TGTGCCACCAGTGCTTCAGGGGAAGAGACCCAGTACTTC
CATSASGEETQYF
>TRBJ2-2|TRBV6-2/TRBV6-3|.|14|TRBD2
TGTGCCAGCAGTTCTCGCGGGGGGACCGGGGAGCTGTTTTTT
CASSSRGGTGELFF
>TRBJ1-1|TRBV18|.|13|TRBD1
TGTGCCAGCTCTCGGACAGGGGAAGCTGAAGCTTTCTTT
CASSRTGEAEAFF
>TRBJ2-7|TRBV6-5|.|15|TRBD1
TGTGCCAGCAGTCGCTCCGGGACAGCCCCCTACGAGCAGTACTTC
CASSRSGTAPYEQYF
>TRBJ2-5|TRBV19|.|14|.
TGTGCCAGTAGCCTGGAGGGGTCCTTGGTGACCCAGTACTTC
CASSLEGSLVTQYF
>TRBJ2-1|TRBV2|once|16|TRBD2
TGTGCCAGCAGTTTCGAGCGGGGGACCGGGGGCAATGAGCAGTTCTTC
CASSFERGTGGNEQFF
>TRBJ2-7|TRBV7-2|.|15|.
TGTGCCAGCAGCTTAGTAGGCGGACAAACCTACGAGCAGTACTTC
CASSLVGGQTYEQYF
>TRBJ1-1|TRBV11-3|.|12|TRBD1
TGTGCCAGCAGCTTCGCAGGGGGCGCCGCTTTCTTT
CASSFAGGAAFF
>TRBJ2-5|TRBV5-1|.|16|TRBD2
TGCGCCAGCAGCTTTCTGAATAGCGGGGCCCAAGAGACCCAGTACTTC
CASSFLNSGAQETQYF